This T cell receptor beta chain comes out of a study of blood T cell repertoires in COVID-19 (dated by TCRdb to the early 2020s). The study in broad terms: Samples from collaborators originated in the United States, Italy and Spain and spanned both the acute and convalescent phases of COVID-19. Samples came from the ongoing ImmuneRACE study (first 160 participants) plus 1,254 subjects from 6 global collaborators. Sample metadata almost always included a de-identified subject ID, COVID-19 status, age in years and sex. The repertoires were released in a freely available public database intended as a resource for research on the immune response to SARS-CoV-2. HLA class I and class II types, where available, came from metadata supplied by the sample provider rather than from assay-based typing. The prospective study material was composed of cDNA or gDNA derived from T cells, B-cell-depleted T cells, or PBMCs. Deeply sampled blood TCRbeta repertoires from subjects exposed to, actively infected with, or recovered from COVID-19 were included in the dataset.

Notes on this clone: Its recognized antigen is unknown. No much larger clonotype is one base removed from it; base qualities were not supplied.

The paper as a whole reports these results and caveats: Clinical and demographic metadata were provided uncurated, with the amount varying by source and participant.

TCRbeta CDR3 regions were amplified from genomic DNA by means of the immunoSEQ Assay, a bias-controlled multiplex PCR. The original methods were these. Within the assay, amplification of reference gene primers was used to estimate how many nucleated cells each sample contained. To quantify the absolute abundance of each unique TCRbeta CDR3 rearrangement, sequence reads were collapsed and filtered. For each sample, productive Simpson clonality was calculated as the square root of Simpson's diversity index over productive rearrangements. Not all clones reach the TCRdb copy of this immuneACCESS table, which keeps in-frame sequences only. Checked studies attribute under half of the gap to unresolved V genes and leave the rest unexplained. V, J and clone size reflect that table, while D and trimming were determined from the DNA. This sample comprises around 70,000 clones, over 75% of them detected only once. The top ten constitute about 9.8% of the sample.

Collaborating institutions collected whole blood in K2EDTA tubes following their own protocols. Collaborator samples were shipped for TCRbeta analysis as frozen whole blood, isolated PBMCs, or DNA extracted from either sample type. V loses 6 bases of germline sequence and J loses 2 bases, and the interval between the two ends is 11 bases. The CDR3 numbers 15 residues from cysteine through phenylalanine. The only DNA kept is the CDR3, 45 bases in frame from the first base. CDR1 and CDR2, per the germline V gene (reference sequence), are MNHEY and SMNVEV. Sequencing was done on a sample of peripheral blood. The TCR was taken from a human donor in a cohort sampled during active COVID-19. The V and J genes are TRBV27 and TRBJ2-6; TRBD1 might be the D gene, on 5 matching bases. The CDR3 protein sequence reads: CASRVGVPGANVLTF. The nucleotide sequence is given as TGTGCCAGCAGGGTAGGGGTGCCTGGGGCCAACGTCCTGACTTTC.